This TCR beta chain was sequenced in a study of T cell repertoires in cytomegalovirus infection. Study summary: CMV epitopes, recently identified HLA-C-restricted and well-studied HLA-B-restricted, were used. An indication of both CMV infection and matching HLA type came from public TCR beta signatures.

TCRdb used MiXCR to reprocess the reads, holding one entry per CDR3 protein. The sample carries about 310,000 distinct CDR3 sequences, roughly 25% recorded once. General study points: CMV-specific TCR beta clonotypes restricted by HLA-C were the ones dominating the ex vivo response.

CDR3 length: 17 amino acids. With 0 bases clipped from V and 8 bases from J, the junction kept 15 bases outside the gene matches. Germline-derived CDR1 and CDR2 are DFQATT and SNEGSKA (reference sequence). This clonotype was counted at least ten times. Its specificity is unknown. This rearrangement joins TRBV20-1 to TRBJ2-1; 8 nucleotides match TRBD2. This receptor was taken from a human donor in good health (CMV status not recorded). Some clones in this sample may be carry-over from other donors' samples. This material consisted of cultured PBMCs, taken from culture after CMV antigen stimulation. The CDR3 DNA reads TGCAGTGCTAGAGATCTCGGCGGGAGGTTTGTTTTGGATGAGCAGTTCTTC. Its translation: CSARDLGGRFVLDEQFF.